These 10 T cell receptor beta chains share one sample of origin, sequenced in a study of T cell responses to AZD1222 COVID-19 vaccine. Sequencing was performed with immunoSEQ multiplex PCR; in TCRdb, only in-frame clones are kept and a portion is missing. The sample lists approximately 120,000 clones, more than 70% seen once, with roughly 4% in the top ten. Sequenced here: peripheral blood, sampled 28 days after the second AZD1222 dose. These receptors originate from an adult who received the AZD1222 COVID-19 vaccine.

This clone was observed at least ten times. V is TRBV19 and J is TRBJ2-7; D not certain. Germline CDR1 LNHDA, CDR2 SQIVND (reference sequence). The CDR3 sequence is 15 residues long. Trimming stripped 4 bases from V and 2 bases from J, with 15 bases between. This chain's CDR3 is CASSTPTAGTYEQYF. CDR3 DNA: TGTGCCAGTAGTACCCCAACCGCCGGCACCTACGAGCAGTACTTC. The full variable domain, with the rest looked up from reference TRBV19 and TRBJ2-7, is DGGITQSPKYLFRKEGQNVTLSCEQNLNHDAMYWYRQDPGQGLRLIYYSQIVNDFQKGDIAEGYSVSREKKESFPLTVTSAQKNPTAFYLCASSTPTAGTYEQYFGPGTRLTVT.

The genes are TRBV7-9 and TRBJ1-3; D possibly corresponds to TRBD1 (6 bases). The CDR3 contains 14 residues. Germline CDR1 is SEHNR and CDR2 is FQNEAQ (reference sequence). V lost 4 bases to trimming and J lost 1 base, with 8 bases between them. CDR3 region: CASSYTGSGNTIYF. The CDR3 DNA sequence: TGTGCCAGCAGCTATACAGGGTCTGGAAACACCATATATTTT.

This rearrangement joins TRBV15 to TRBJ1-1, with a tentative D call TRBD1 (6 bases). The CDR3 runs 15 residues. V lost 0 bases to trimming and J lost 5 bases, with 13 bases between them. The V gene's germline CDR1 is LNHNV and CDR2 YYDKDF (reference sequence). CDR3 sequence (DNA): TGTGCCACCAGCAGAGATATAGAAGGGGGGACTGAAGCTTTCTTT. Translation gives CATSRDIEGGTEAFF.

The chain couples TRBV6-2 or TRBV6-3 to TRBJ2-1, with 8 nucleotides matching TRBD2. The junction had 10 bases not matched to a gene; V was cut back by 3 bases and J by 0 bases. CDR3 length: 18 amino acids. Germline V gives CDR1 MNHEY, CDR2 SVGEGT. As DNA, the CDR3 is TGTGCCAGCAGTTATTTAGCGGGACACGCGAGCTCCTACAATGAGCAGTTCTTC. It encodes CASSYLAGHASSYNEQFF.

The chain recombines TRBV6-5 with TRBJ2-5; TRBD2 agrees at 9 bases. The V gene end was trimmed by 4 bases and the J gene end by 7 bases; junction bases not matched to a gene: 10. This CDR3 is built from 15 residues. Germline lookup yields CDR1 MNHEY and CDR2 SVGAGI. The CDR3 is CASSSGLAGGVTQYF. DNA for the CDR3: TGTGCCAGCAGTTCGGGACTAGCAGGCGGGGTGACCCAGTACTTC.

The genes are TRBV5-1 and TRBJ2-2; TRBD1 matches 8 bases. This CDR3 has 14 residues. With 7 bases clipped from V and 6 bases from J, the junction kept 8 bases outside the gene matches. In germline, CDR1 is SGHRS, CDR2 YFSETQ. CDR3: CASCPGGGPGELFF. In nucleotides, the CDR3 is TGCGCCAGCTGCCCAGGGGGCGGGCCCGGGGAGCTGTTTTTT. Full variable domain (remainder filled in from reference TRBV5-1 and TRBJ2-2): KAGVTQTPRYLIKTRGQQVTLSCSPISGHRSVSWYQQTPGQGLQFLFEYFSETQRNKGNFPGRFSGRQFSNSRSEMNVSTLELGDSALYLCASCPGGGPGELFFGEGSRLTVL.

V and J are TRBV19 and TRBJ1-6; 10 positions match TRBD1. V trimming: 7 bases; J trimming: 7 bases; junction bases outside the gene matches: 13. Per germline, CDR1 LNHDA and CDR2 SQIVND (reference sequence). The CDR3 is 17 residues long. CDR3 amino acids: CASNSPGDRGANSPLHF. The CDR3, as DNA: TGTGCCAGTAATTCCCCCGGGGACAGGGGAGCAAATTCACCCCTCCACTTT. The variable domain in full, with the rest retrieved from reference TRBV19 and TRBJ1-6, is DGGITQSPKYLFRKEGQNVTLSCEQNLNHDAMYWYRQDPGQGLRLIYYSQIVNDFQKGDIAEGYSVSREKKESFPLTVTSAQKNPTAFYLCASNSPGDRGANSPLHFGNGTRLTVT.

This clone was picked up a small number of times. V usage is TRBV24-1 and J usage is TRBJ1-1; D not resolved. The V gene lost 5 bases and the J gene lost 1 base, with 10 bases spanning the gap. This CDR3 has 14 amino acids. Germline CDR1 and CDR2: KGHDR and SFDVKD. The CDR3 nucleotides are TGTGCCACCAGTGTCGACGGTACGAACACTGAAGCTTTCTTT. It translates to CATSVDGTNTEAFF.

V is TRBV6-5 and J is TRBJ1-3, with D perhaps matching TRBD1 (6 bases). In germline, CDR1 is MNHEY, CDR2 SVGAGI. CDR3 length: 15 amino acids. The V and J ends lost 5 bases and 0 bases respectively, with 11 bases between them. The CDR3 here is CASSKTGPSGNTIYF. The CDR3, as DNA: TGTGCCAGCAGTAAGACAGGACCCTCTGGAAACACCATATATTTT.

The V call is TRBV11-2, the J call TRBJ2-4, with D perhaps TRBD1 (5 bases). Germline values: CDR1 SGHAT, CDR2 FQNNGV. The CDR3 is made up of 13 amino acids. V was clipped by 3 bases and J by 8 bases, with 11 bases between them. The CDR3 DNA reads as TGTGCCAGCAGCTTGTGGGGCCCGGACATTCAGTACTTC. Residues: CASSLWGPDIQYF.